A selection of T cell receptor beta chains follows, all from one sample in a study of shared clonotypes between healthy human individuals. TCRdb's copy holds only in-frame clones and misses some; the assay was immunoSEQ multiplex PCR. The data show roughly 640,000 clones, about 96% seen once. Sequenced: naive CD4+ T cells sorted from blood. These receptor sequences come from a woman aged 30 to 39 in good health. Both conserved end residues are part of each CDR3. Each record gives: J gene, D gene, clone size, V gene, CDR3 DNA, CDR3 protein. D genes are given only for firm matches. Where a row states a size, it is once, few, many or the class of an expanded clone; other rows omit it.

J gene: TRBJ2-7
D gene: NA
clone size: NA
V gene: TRBV27
CDR3 DNA: TGTGCCAGCAGAAGGGGGAGTGGCGAGCAGTACTTC
CDR3 protein: CASRRGSGEQYF

J gene: TRBJ2-5
D gene: TRBD2
clone size: NA
V gene: TRBV29-1
CDR3 DNA: TGCAGCGTTTCGGGGGCGGGAGGCGAGGAGCAGTACTTC
CDR3 protein: CSVSGAGGEEQYF

J gene: TRBJ2-1
D gene: TRBD1
clone size: NA
V gene: TRBV5-4
CDR3 DNA: TGTGCCAGCAGAAAAGAGGGGGCTTACAATGAGCAGTTCTTC
CDR3 protein: CASRKEGAYNEQFF

J gene: TRBJ2-5
D gene: TRBD1
clone size: NA
V gene: TRBV6-1
CDR3 DNA: TGTGCCAGCAGGGACAGGGGGCGGGTAGAGACCCAGTACTTC
CDR3 protein: CASRDRGRVETQYF

J gene: TRBJ1-5
D gene: TRBD1
clone size: NA
V gene: TRBV28
CDR3 DNA: TGTGCCAGCAGTTTATGGAGACAGGGCGGCAATCAGCCCCAGCATTTT
CDR3 protein: CASSLWRQGGNQPQHF

J gene: TRBJ1-3
D gene: TRBD1
clone size: NA
V gene: TRBV7-9
CDR3 DNA: TGTGCCAGCAGCGTCTACCGGGACAGGGAGACTGTTAGGGGAAACACCATATATTTT
CDR3 protein: CASSVYRDRETVRGNTIYF

J gene: TRBJ2-1
D gene: TRBD2
clone size: NA
V gene: TRBV19
CDR3 DNA: TGTGCCAGTACCGATACCCCTCCTAGCGGGACCATTAATGAGCAGTTCTTC
CDR3 protein: CASTDTPPSGTINEQFF

J gene: TRBJ1-3
D gene: NA
clone size: NA
V gene: TRBV2
CDR3 DNA: TGTGCCAGCAGTGGCTCTGGAAACACCATATATTTT
CDR3 protein: CASSGSGNTIYF

J gene: TRBJ2-1
D gene: NA
clone size: NA
V gene: TRBV18
CDR3 DNA: TGTGCCAGCTCACCTGGGGCGGGAAATTACAATGAGCAGTTCTTC
CDR3 protein: CASSPGAGNYNEQFF

J gene: TRBJ2-1
D gene: NA
clone size: NA
V gene: TRBV5-4
CDR3 DNA: TGTGCCAGCAGACCTGGACCTCGCCTAATAAACAATGAGCAGTTCTTC
CDR3 protein: CASRPGPRLINNEQFF

J gene: TRBJ2-1
D gene: NA
clone size: NA
V gene: TRBV7-3
CDR3 DNA: TGTGCCAGCAGCCCCACAGGACCAGCTGAGCAGTTCTTC
CDR3 protein: CASSPTGPAEQFF

J gene: TRBJ2-1
D gene: TRBD2
clone size: NA
V gene: TRBV5-4
CDR3 DNA: TGTGCCAGCAGCTTGGCCGGGACTAGCTCCTACAATGAGCAGTTCTTC
CDR3 protein: CASSLAGTSSYNEQFF

J gene: TRBJ2-2
D gene: TRBD2
clone size: NA
V gene: TRBV5-1
CDR3 DNA: TGCGCCAGCAGCCAGGCTCCGACTAGCGGACAAACGTACACCGGGGAGCTGTTTTTT
CDR3 protein: CASSQAPTSGQTYTGELFF

J gene: TRBJ2-2
D gene: TRBD2
clone size: NA
V gene: TRBV4-1
CDR3 DNA: TGCGCCAGTTCCGGGACTAGCGGCCAGAACACCGGGGAGCTGTTTTTT
CDR3 protein: CASSGTSGQNTGELFF

J gene: TRBJ1-3
D gene: NA
clone size: NA
V gene: TRBV2
CDR3 DNA: TGTGCCAGCAGCCCGGTTGGAAACACCATATATTTT
CDR3 protein: CASSPVGNTIYF

J gene: TRBJ2-5
D gene: TRBD2
clone size: once
V gene: TRBV15
CDR3 DNA: TGTGCCACCAGCAGAGATGGGACTAGCGGGACTGAGACCCAGTACTTC
CDR3 protein: CATSRDGTSGTETQYF

J gene: TRBJ1-5
D gene: NA
clone size: NA
V gene: TRBV12-2
CDR3 DNA: TGTGCAAGTCGCTTAGACACTCCGGGACAGGGGGCTGTGAGCAATCAGCCCCAGCATTTT
CDR3 protein: CASRLDTPGQGAVSNQPQHF

J gene: TRBJ2-2
D gene: NA
clone size: NA
V gene: TRBV11-3
CDR3 DNA: TGTGCCAGCAGCACATCCTGGACCGGGGAGCTGTTTTTT
CDR3 protein: CASSTSWTGELFF

J gene: TRBJ1-2
D gene: NA
clone size: NA
V gene: TRBV10-3
CDR3 DNA: TGTGCCATCAGTGACGCGGAATCCTATGGCTACACCTTC
CDR3 protein: CAISDAESYGYTF

J gene: TRBJ2-2
D gene: TRBD2
clone size: NA
V gene: TRBV19
CDR3 DNA: TGTGCCAGTAGTATTTATGCGGATCCGGGACTAGCGGGCCTCACCGGGGAGCTGTTTTTT
CDR3 protein: CASSIYADPGLAGLTGELFF

J gene: TRBJ2-7
D gene: NA
clone size: NA
V gene: TRBV6-1
CDR3 DNA: TGTGCCAGCAGTGATAATCGCTCGAACTACGAGCAGTACTTC
CDR3 protein: CASSDNRSNYEQYF